This T cell receptor (beta chain) was recorded in a study of control samples from healthy donors and cancer patients. Clones were read by immunoSEQ multiplex PCR, and TCRdb kept only the in-frame ones, dropping some. The data contain 150,000 to 180,000 clones, roughly 94% of them singletons. The germline V gene encodes CDR1 LGHDT and CDR2 YNNKEL (reference sequence). V was clipped by 0 bases and J by 1 base, with 16 bases between them. The CDR3 is 19 amino acids. The source material was blood. The receptor was derived from a man aged 40-55 years in good health. This chain joins TRBV3-1 (or the pseudogene TRBV3-2) and TRBJ2-6; D may be TRBD1 (6 bases). The CDR3 loop reads CASSQDAQGLQSGANVLTF. CDR3 nucleotide sequence: TGTGCCAGCAGCCAAGATGCACAGGGCCTTCAATCTGGGGCCAACGTCCTGACTTTC.